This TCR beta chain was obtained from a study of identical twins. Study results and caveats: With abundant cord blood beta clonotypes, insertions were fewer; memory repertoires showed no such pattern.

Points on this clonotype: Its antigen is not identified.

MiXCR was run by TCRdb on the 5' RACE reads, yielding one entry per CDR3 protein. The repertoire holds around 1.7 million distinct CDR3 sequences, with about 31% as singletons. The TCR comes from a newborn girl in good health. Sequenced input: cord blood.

Here the CDR3 reads CASRRTFGSYNSPLHF. CDR3 sequence (DNA): TGCGCCAGCAGGAGGACCTTTGGCTCCTATAATTCACCCCTCCACTTT. The chain carries TRBV4-1 and TRBJ1-6; D call uncertain. V lost 6 bases to trimming and J lost 0 bases, with 12 bases between them. The CDR3 has 16 amino acids. Looked up from germline, CDR1 is MGHRA and CDR2 is YSYEKL.